Shown below are 12 T cell receptor beta chains from a single sample sequenced in a study of T cell responses to AZD1222 COVID-19 vaccine. The protocol was immunoSEQ multiplex PCR, while the TCRdb copy is restricted to in-frame clones and leaves out a portion. The sample comprises roughly 130,000 clones, 90% to 95% of which are singletons, and around 2.8% rests with the top ten. The material sequenced was peripheral blood, taken on day 0 of AZD1222 vaccination. These receptors all come from an adult in good health.

The chain employs TRBV7-5 and TRBJ1-6; the table's D call, TRBD1, has no DNA check behind it. TRBV7-5 is a recognized pseudogene. This CDR3 region has 18 residues. The CDR3 protein is CVRSSWTGSSSYNSPLHF. The CDR3 DNA is TGTGTCAGAAGCTCGTGGACAGGGTCGAGCTCCTATAATTCACCCCTCCACTTT.

The count of this clone is one. The rearrangement joins TRBV7-3 to TRBJ2-3, with D possibly being TRBD2 (6 bases). Trimming removed 6 bases from V and 5 bases from J, with 18 bases in between. Germline CDR1 reads SGHTA; CDR2 reads FQGTGA. CDR3 length: 15 residues. CDR3 nucleotides: TGTGCCAGCAGTCCCACGGGGGTCTCCGGAGATACGCAGTATTTT. Translation: CASSPTGVSGDTQYF.

This chain connects TRBV7-3 to TRBJ2-1, with 7 bases lining up with TRBD1. The junction had 7 bases not matched to a gene; V was cut back by 3 bases and J by 11 bases. CDR3 length: 13 residues. Germline assignment: CDR1 SGHTA and CDR2 FQGTGA. CDR3: CASSFSSTGKQFF. The CDR3 DNA reads as TGTGCCAGCAGCTTTTCCTCGACAGGGAAGCAGTTCTTC.

The V call is TRBV6-5, the J call TRBJ1-4, with D unclear. CDR3 length: 15 amino acids. Germline assignment: CDR1 MNHEY and CDR2 SVGAGI. Trimming removed 10 bases at V and 3 bases at J, with 18 bases between. The CDR3 nucleotides are TGTGCCAACCTCTTGGCAACCGAGGCTAATGAAAAACTGTTTTTT. Translating gives CANLLATEANEKLFF.

The chain recombines TRBV5-1 with TRBJ1-2; the D gene is possibly TRBD1 (6 bases). V gave up 0 bases and J gave up 5 bases, with 17 bases separating them. Germline V gives CDR1 SGHRS, CDR2 YFSETQ. CDR3 length: 16 residues. CDR3 coding DNA: TGCGCCAGCAGCTTGGCCATCGGTTTAGGGGGGTATGGCTACACCTTC. Protein product: CASSLAIGLGGYGYTF.

The chain joins TRBV4-2 to TRBJ1-4, with a weak D call TRBD1 (6 bases). The CDR3 runs 16 residues. Germline CDR1 reads LGHNA; CDR2 reads YNFKEQ. V lost 0 bases, J lost 3 bases, and 11 bases lay in between. CDR3 sequence reads: CASSQDRGAANEKLFF. In nucleotides, the CDR3 is TGTGCCAGCAGCCAAGATCGGGGGGCGGCTAATGAAAAACTGTTTTTT.

V usage is TRBV21-1 and J usage is TRBJ2-7. TRBV21-1 is reported as a pseudogene. CDR3 length: 14 residues. CDR3 sequence reads: CASPIGPSSYEQYF. CDR3 DNA: TGTGCCAGCCCCATCGGGCCGAGCTCCTACGAGCAGTACTTC.

This chain uses TRBV7-2 with TRBJ1-3, with D possibly matching TRBD1 (5 bases). Germline CDR1 is SGHTA and CDR2 is FQGNSA. CDR3 length: 16 residues. Trimming removed 5 bases from V and 0 bases from J, with 14 bases in between. The chain's CDR3 is CASSHPGRGSGNTIYF. The DNA of the CDR3 is TGTGCCAGCAGCCACCCGGGACGGGGCTCTGGAAACACCATATATTTT.

The chain couples TRBV6-5 to TRBJ1-1, with D tentatively TRBD1 (5 bases). CDR3 length equals 13 residues. CDR1 and CDR2 (germline): MNHEY, SVGAGI. Trimming shortened V by 8 bases and J by 3 bases, and 13 bases separated the two germline ends. The CDR3 here is CASSGFTDTEAFF. DNA for the CDR3: TGTGCCAGCTCAGGGTTCACGGACACTGAAGCTTTCTTT.

The chain links TRBV7-6 to TRBJ1-2; D not certain. The CDR3 runs 9 residues. Trimming pared 5 bases from V and 8 bases from J, leaving 3 bases between. From germline, CDR1 is SGHVS and CDR2 FNYEAQ. In DNA form, the CDR3 reads TGTGCCAGCAGCCCCGGCTACACCTTC. Translation: CASSPGYTF.

As DNA, the CDR3 is TGTGCCAGCAGTTTGGGTTGGAGCTACGAGCAGTACTTC. Its protein product is CASSLGWSYEQYF. This sequence joins TRBV27 and TRBJ2-7; no firm D call. This CDR3 is built from 13 residues. The germline V gene has CDR1 MNHEY and CDR2 SMNVEV (reference sequence). V lost 3 bases and J 3 bases, leaving 9 bases between the germline ends.

The chain employs TRBV5-8 and TRBJ2-5; 9 bases line up with TRBD2. The CDR3 contains 15 residues. V was clipped by 5 bases and J by 5 bases; unmatched bases: 10. Germline V CDR1 and CDR2: SGHTS, YDEGEE. The CDR3 region has the DNA TGTGCCAGCAGTCCCGAAAGGCGGGAGGGGGAGACCCAGTACTTC. This gives the protein CASSPERREGETQYF. Supplemented by reference TRBV5-8 and TRBJ2-5, the full variable domain reads EAGVTQSPTHLIKTRGQQATLRCSPISGHTSVYWYQQALGLGLQFLLWYDEGEERNRGNFPPRFSGRQFPNYSSELNVNALELEDSALYLCASSPERREGETQYFGPGTRLLVL.